Listed here are 6 T cell receptor beta chains from one sample, sequenced in a study of shared clonotypes between healthy human individuals. TCRdb's copy holds only in-frame clones and misses some; the assay was immunoSEQ multiplex PCR. The sample includes approximately 2,300,000 clones, about 90% of them seen just once. The sequencing sample was made of naive CD4+ T cells from PBMCs. Subset denoted: CD45RA+ positively selected. These receptors were obtained from a young man in good health. Some clones in this sample may be carry-over from other donors' samples.

In this sample, this clone turned up once. The chain joins TRBV7-8 to TRBJ2-5; 9 bases line up with TRBD2. Germline CDR1 is SGHVS and CDR2 is FQNEAQ. V shed 3 bases, J shed 5 bases, and the junction held 4 bases outside the gene matches. The CDR3 sequence is 14 residues long. The CDR3 coding sequence is TGTGCCAGCAGCTTTAGCGGGAGCAAGGAGACCCAGTACTTC. Its protein is CASSFSGSKETQYF.

The rearrangement joins TRBV19 to TRBJ2-7; 10 nucleotides match TRBD1. The CDR3 is 14 amino acids. Germline-derived CDR1 and CDR2 are LNHDA and SQIVND (reference sequence). V lost 8 bases to trimming and J lost 9 bases; unmatched junction nucleotides: 13. The CDR3 DNA is TGTGCCAGTCATACCGGGACAGGGGAGTCGGCGCAGTACTTC. This gives the protein CASHTGTGESAQYF.

The V gene is TRBV28, the J gene TRBJ2-7, with 11 bases aligning to TRBD2. Germline V gene sequence: CDR1 MDHEN, CDR2 SYDVKM. V lost 4 bases and J lost 2; bases outside the gene matches: 4. CDR3 length: 15 amino acids. As DNA, the CDR3 is TGTGCCAGCAGTTCACGACTAGCGGGGCCCTACGAGCAGTACTTC. Encoded protein: CASSSRLAGPYEQYF.

This chain links TRBV7-2 with TRBJ2-4; TRBD1 matches 9 bases. Germline assignment: CDR1 SGHTA and CDR2 FQGNSA. Trimming cost V 4 bases and J 8 bases; bases outside gene matches: 3. The CDR3 length is 13 residues. CDR3 nucleotide sequence: TGTGCCAGCAGCTCACGGACAGGGGACATTCAGTACTTC. This gives the protein CASSSRTGDIQYF. The full variable domain, completed using reference TRBV7-2 and TRBJ2-4, is GAGVSQSPSNKVTEKGKDVELRCDPISGHTALYWYRQSLGQGLEFLIYFQGNSAPDKSGLPSDRFSAERTGGSVSTLTIQRTQQEDSAVYLCASSSRTGDIQYFGAGTRLSVL.

The chain joins TRBV18 to TRBJ1-3; D is perhaps TRBD1 (5 bases). Deletions cut 3 bases from V and 0 bases from J, with 9 bases between. The germline CDR1 and CDR2 sequences are KGHSH and LQKENI. This CDR3 has 15 residues. CDR3 sequence reads: CASSPRQNSGNTIYF. CDR3 DNA: TGTGCCAGCTCACCCCGACAGAACTCTGGAAACACCATATATTTT. The full variable domain, with the rest looked up from reference TRBV18 and TRBJ1-3, is NAGVMQNPRHLVRRRGQEARLRCSPMKGHSHVYWYRQLPEEGLKFMVYLQKENIIDESGMPKERFSAEFPKEGPSILRIQQVVRGDSAAYFCASSPRQNSGNTIYFGEGSWLTVV.

This clone showed up just a few times. This specimen includes other DNA sequences encoding the same CDR3. CDR3 nucleotides: TGTGCCAGCAGCGTAACAGGGGGCACTGAAGCTTTCTTT. It specifies CASSVTGGTEAFF. The chain recombines TRBV7-9 with TRBJ1-1, with 8 nucleotides matching TRBD1. V shed 5 bases and J 4 bases; nucleotides not matched to a gene: 3. This CDR3 region has 13 residues. Germline-derived CDR1 and CDR2 are SEHNR and FQNEAQ (reference sequence).